One and the same sample provided the 32 T cell receptor beta chains below, sequenced in a study of shared clonotypes between healthy human individuals. Profiling relied on immunoSEQ multiplex PCR, and the TCRdb table lists in-frame clones only, not all of them. The sample has about 2.2 million clones; under 95% are singletons. Naive CD8 cells, CD45RO-negative and positively selected for CCR7, excluded terminally differentiated effector memory CD45RA+ cells. Sequencing input: naive CD8+ T cells from PBMCs. These receptors came from a man aged 18 to 30 in good health. Some clones in this sample may be carry-over from other donors' samples.

CDR3 in DNA: TGTGCCAGCAGCTTTGCCCTAGCGGGGAATCTAAACTACAATGAGCAGTTCTTC. Encoded protein: CASSFALAGNLNYNEQFF. The chain joins TRBV12-1 to TRBJ2-1; TRBD2 reflects the table's D call only, with no check against the DNA. TRBV12-1 is a pseudogene segment. The CDR3 runs 18 residues.

V and J are TRBV25-1 and TRBJ2-1; D not resolved. V was pared by 10 bases and J by 0 bases, with 16 bases between. This CDR3 region has 15 residues. CDR1 and CDR2 (germline): MGHDK, SYGVNS. CDR3 in amino acids: CATSGSRLSYNEQFF. The CDR3 coding sequence is TGTGCCACCTCCGGATCCCGGCTCTCCTACAATGAGCAGTTCTTC. Combining the CDR3 with reference TRBV25-1 and TRBJ2-1 gives the whole variable domain EADIYQTPRYLVIGTGKKITLECSQTMGHDKMYWYQQDPGMELHLIHYSYGVNSTEKGDLSSESTVSRIRTEHFPLTLESARPSHTSQYLCATSGSRLSYNEQFFGPGTRLTVL.

In its sample, this clone was seen a few times. CDR3 sequence reads: CASSLWDIGKNIQYF. The CDR3 nucleotides read TGTGCCAGCAGCCTGTGGGACATAGGCAAAAACATTCAGTACTTC. This chain uses TRBV11-3 with TRBJ2-4, with D possibly being TRBD1 (6 bases). CDR3 length: 15 residues. Deletions cut 5 bases from V and 3 bases from J, with 14 bases between. Germline loops: CDR1 SGHNT, CDR2 YENEEA.

With regard to this clone: In the same sample, other DNA sequences code for this CDR3. The chain has TRBV11-2 and TRBJ2-7; tentative D call: TRBD1 (6 bases). Germline lookup yields CDR1 SGHAT and CDR2 FQNNGV. The V gene lost 5 bases and the J gene lost 1 base, with 9 bases spanning the gap. This CDR3 comprises 13 residues. CDR3 nucleotides: TGTGCCAGCAGCCTGGACAGTTCCTACGAGCAGTACTTC. Translated, it gives CASSLDSSYEQYF.

This chain joins TRBV5-1 and TRBJ2-2, with TRBD2 as a possible D gene (6 bases). In germline, CDR1 is SGHRS, CDR2 YFSETQ. V was clipped by 2 bases and J by 3 bases, with 20 bases between them. The CDR3 runs to 18 residues. The CDR3 sequence is CASSFEQGVADYTGELFF. Written as DNA, the CDR3 is TGCGCCAGCAGCTTTGAGCAAGGGGTAGCGGATTACACCGGGGAGCTGTTTTTT. Together with reference TRBV5-1 and TRBJ2-2, the CDR3 gives the full variable domain: KAGVTQTPRYLIKTRGQQVTLSCSPISGHRSVSWYQQTPGQGLQFLFEYFSETQRNKGNFPGRFSGRQFSNSRSEMNVSTLELGDSALYLCASSFEQGVADYTGELFFGEGSRLTVL.

V gene TRBV30 combines with J gene TRBJ2-5, with a possible D match to TRBD2 (6 bases). CDR1 GTSNPN and CDR2 SVGIG come from the germline V gene (reference sequence). There are 13 residues in the CDR3. Trimming shortened V by 3 bases and J by 7 bases, and 15 bases separated the two germline ends. In nucleotides, the CDR3 is TGTGCCTGGAGCGCGCCCGGGGGAGCGACCCAGTACTTC. This encodes CAWSAPGGATQYF.

The gene calls are TRBV25-1 and TRBJ2-5; D is perhaps TRBD2 (5 bases). The CDR3 has 14 amino acids. CDR1 and CDR2 from the germline V gene are MGHDK and SYGVNS. V was cut by 5 bases and J by 0 bases, with 10 bases left in between. Here the CDR3 reads CASSPLRDQETQYF. CDR3 DNA sequence: TGTGCCAGCAGTCCGTTGAGGGACCAAGAGACCCAGTACTTC. Together with reference TRBV25-1 and TRBJ2-5, the CDR3 gives the full variable domain: EADIYQTPRYLVIGTGKKITLECSQTMGHDKMYWYQQDPGMELHLIHYSYGVNSTEKGDLSSESTVSRIRTEHFPLTLESARPSHTSQYLCASSPLRDQETQYFGPGTRLLVL.

CDR3 region: CAWSFPKGINTEAFF. The CDR3 DNA is TGTGCCTGGAGTTTCCCCAAGGGTATCAACACTGAAGCTTTCTTT. The genes are TRBV30 and TRBJ1-1; D call uncertain. The germline V and J ends were trimmed by 2 bases and 2 bases, with 15 bases remaining between them. There are 15 residues in the CDR3. Per the germline V gene, CDR1 is GTSNPN and CDR2 is SVGIG (reference sequence).

The chain uses TRBV28 and TRBJ2-3; D tentatively fits TRBD1 or TRBD2 (5 bases each). Germline CDR1 MDHEN, CDR2 SYDVKM. Trimming pared 0 bases from V and 0 bases from J, leaving 7 bases between. CDR3 length: 15 residues. The CDR3 DNA follows: TGTGCCAGCAGTTTATGGGGGGAGAGCACAGATACGCAGTATTTT. This gives the protein CASSLWGESTDTQYF.

Turning to this clone: At the DNA level, this CDR3 is encoded by other sequences in the same sample as well. V and J are TRBV28 and TRBJ2-7; no reliable D call. The V end was cut by 4 bases, the J end by 1 base, with 8 bases between. CDR1 is MDHEN and CDR2 is SYDVKM in the germline V gene. The CDR3 covers 13 residues. In DNA, the CDR3 is TGTGCCAGCAGTTGGGCCGGTTCCTACGAGCAGTACTTC. Translated: CASSWAGSYEQYF.

J is TRBJ2-1 and V is TRBV14, with D maybe TRBD1 (5 bases). The CDR3 has 16 amino acids. V shed 0 bases and J shed 5 bases, with 14 bases lying between them. CDR1 and CDR2 from the germline V gene are SGHDN and FVKESK. This CDR3 is CASSQDHRPRDNEQFF. For the CDR3, the DNA is TGTGCCAGCAGCCAAGATCATAGGCCCAGGGACAATGAGCAGTTCTTC.

The J gene is TRBJ2-7, the V gene TRBV7-9; the D is unclear. From germline, CDR1 is SEHNR and CDR2 FQNEAQ (reference sequence). Trimming removed 5 bases at V and 7 bases at J, with 15 bases between. The CDR3 totals 13 residues. The chain's CDR3 is CASSPEISAEQYF. CDR3 sequence (DNA): TGTGCCAGCAGCCCAGAGATATCCGCGGAGCAGTACTTC.

The chain employs TRBV30 and TRBJ2-7; D tentatively reads TRBD1 or TRBD2 (5 bases each). The CDR3 contains 14 residues. The V end lost 3 bases, the J end lost 3 bases, and 15 bases lay between the germline ends. CDR1 is GTSNPN and CDR2 is SVGIG in the germline V gene (reference sequence). The CDR3, as DNA: TGTGCCTGGAGCCTACGGGGTAGGGGCTACGAGCAGTACTTC. Amino acid sequence: CAWSLRGRGYEQYF.

This chain links TRBV23-1 with TRBJ1-5; D remains unclear. TRBV23-1 is sorted into the ORF group, with uncertain function. This CDR3 region has 15 residues. Trimming pared 6 bases from V and 3 bases from J, leaving 15 bases between. CDR3 in amino acids: CASRPIRRLNQPQHF. Written as DNA, the CDR3 is TGCGCCAGCAGGCCGATCCGCAGACTCAATCAGCCCCAGCATTTT.

This rearrangement joins TRBV2 to TRBJ2-7, with a weak D call TRBD1 (6 bases). Germline CDR1 SNHLY, CDR2 FYNNEI. Trimming left V 2 bases short and J 3 bases short, with 14 bases between. This CDR3 region has 15 residues. CDR3 protein: CASSELGTILYEQYF. The CDR3 DNA sequence: TGTGCCAGCAGTGAACTCGGGACAATACTCTACGAGCAGTACTTC. The full variable domain, completed using reference TRBV2 and TRBJ2-7, is EPEVTQTPSHQVTQMGQEVILRCVPISNHLYFYWYRQILGQKVEFLVSFYNNEISEKSEIFDDQFSVERPDGSNFTLKIRSTKLEDSAMYFCASSELGTILYEQYFGPGTRLTVT.

The rearrangement joins TRBV19 to TRBJ2-5; TRBD1 matches 7 bases. V trimming: 8 bases; J trimming: 5 bases; junction bases outside the gene matches: 8. Germline lookup yields CDR1 LNHDA and CDR2 SQIVND (reference sequence). This CDR3 region has 13 residues. Here the CDR3 DNA reads TGTGCCAGTGATAAGGGGGCTTCGGAGACCCAGTACTTC. Translating it yields CASDKGASETQYF.

This chain uses TRBV23-1 with TRBJ2-7; maybe TRBD1 (5 bases). Being an ORF, TRBV23-1 has a function that is uncertain. This CDR3 is built from 12 residues. With 7 bases removed from V and 4 bases from J, the gap between germline ends came to 11 bases. The CDR3 DNA reads as TGCGCCAGCATTACAGGTCGGTACGAGCAGTACTTC. This codes for CASITGRYEQYF.

The rearrangement uses TRBV5-1 and TRBJ2-2, with 7 nucleotides matching TRBD2. CDR3 size: 16 residues. V trimming: 0 bases; J trimming: 1 base; junction bases outside the gene matches: 3. Per the germline V gene, CDR1 is SGHRS and CDR2 is YFSETQ. The CDR3 DNA is TGCGCCAGCAGCTTGGATCTAGCGGTGAACACCGGGGAGCTGTTTTTT. Protein product: CASSLDLAVNTGELFF.

The chain is built from TRBV20-1 and TRBJ2-7; unclear D gene. The germline V gene has CDR1 DFQATT and CDR2 SNEGSKA (reference sequence). The V end lost 2 bases, the J end lost 7 bases, and 9 bases lay between the germline ends. This CDR3 comprises 11 residues. CDR3 coding DNA: TGCAGTGCTAGACAAGATGGGGAGCAGTACTTC. Protein: CSARQDGEQYF.

V and J are TRBV5-4 and TRBJ2-2, with no clear D. The ends were cut back, 6 bases at V and 2 bases at J, with 5 bases in the middle. Looked up from germline, CDR1 is SGHNT and CDR2 is YYREEE (reference sequence). The length of the CDR3 is 12 residues. In DNA form, the CDR3 reads TGTGCCAGCACCCCTAACACCGGGGAGCTGTTTTTT. It is translated as CASTPNTGELFF.

The rearrangement links TRBV7-2 to TRBJ1-2; D is unresolved. V was cut by 1 base and J by 5 bases, with 2 bases left in between. Germline V gene sequence: CDR1 SGHTA, CDR2 FQGNSA. This CDR3 is 11 amino acids long. Here the CDR3 reads CASSLEYGYTF. Here the CDR3 DNA reads TGTGCCAGCAGCTTAGAATATGGCTACACCTTC.

The V call is TRBV28, the J call TRBJ1-2; 9 bases agree with TRBD1. The length of the CDR3 is 16 residues. Germline CDR1 reads MDHEN; CDR2 reads SYDVKM. The V gene end was trimmed by 3 bases and the J gene end by 4 bases; junction bases not matched to a gene: 9. The DNA for the CDR3 is TGTGCCAGCAGTTTCCCAACAGGGGGCGTTCTCTATGGCTACACCTTC. Protein: CASSFPTGGVLYGYTF.

On this clone: Other nucleotide sequences in the sample specify the same CDR3. The rearrangement links TRBV6-5 to TRBJ2-7, with 7 nucleotides matching TRBD2. CDR1 and CDR2 (germline): MNHEY, SVGAGI. V lost 0 bases, J lost 1 base, and 3 bases stayed unmatched. This CDR3 spans 15 amino acids. CDR3 coding DNA: TGTGCCAGCAGTTACTCTCCTAGCGGATCCTACGAGCAGTACTTC. It encodes CASSYSPSGSYEQYF.

V gene TRBV5-1 combines with J gene TRBJ2-1; D gene uncertain. CDR1 and CDR2 from the germline V gene are SGHRS and YFSETQ. The CDR3 sequence is 13 residues long. Deletions cut 9 bases from V and 8 bases from J, with 18 bases between. CDR3 region: CATRIILTDEQFF. CDR3 nucleotides: TGCGCCACCCGTATTATCTTGACGGATGAGCAGTTCTTC.

A word on this clone: The sample contains more than one DNA sequence encoding this CDR3. The V and J genes are TRBV15 and TRBJ2-1; D uncertain. V gave up 3 bases and J gave up 3 bases, with 3 bases separating them. Looked up from germline, CDR1 is LNHNV and CDR2 is YYDKDF (reference sequence). The CDR3 runs to 12 residues. CDR3 sequence (DNA): TGTGCCACCAGCAGGTTCTACAATGAGCAGTTCTTC. This sequence encodes CATSRFYNEQFF.

The chain carries TRBV29-1 and TRBJ1-2, with 8 bases aligning to TRBD1. The CDR3 consists of 14 residues. Germline-derived CDR1 and CDR2 are SQVTM and ANQGSEA. After removal of 3 bases from V and 7 bases from J, the junction contained 10 bases not matched to a gene. The CDR3 protein is CSVDRGRGPRGYTF. The DNA of the CDR3 is TGCAGCGTTGATCGCGGCAGGGGGCCGCGTGGCTACACCTTC.

V and J are TRBV28 and TRBJ1-1; 7 bases fit TRBD1. The germline V gene encodes CDR1 MDHEN and CDR2 SYDVKM. The CDR3 length is 16 residues. V was clipped by 3 bases and J by 6 bases; unmatched bases: 13. In DNA form, the CDR3 reads TGTGCCAGCAGTTTTACAGGGGCCCGCGTACTATCTGAAGCTTTCTTT. Translated, it gives CASSFTGARVLSEAFF.

The chain uses TRBV9 and TRBJ2-2; D gene ambiguous. Trimming pared 0 bases from V and 1 base from J, leaving 10 bases between. CDR3 length equals 16 residues. Germline-derived CDR1 and CDR2 are SGDLS and YYNGEE. In DNA, the CDR3 is TGTGCCAGCAGCGTAGATGGGCGGAAGAACACCGGGGAGCTGTTTTTT. Its protein is CASSVDGRKNTGELFF.

V usage is TRBV4-1 and J usage is TRBJ1-4, with TRBD1 as a possible D gene (6 bases). Trimming removed 5 bases from V and 8 bases from J, with 18 bases in between. The CDR3 contains 15 residues. The germline gives CDR1 MGHRA, CDR2 YSYEKL. The CDR3 spells CASSYRAGAKEKLFF. The CDR3 coding sequence is TGCGCCAGCAGCTACCGGGCGGGGGCAAAGGAAAAACTGTTTTTT.

This chain links TRBV5-4 with TRBJ2-2; 12 nucleotides line up with TRBD2. This CDR3 is built from 16 residues. Germline CDR1 is SGHNT and CDR2 is YYREEE (reference sequence). The junction had 5 bases not matched to a gene; V was cut back by 2 bases and J by 6 bases. The CDR3 DNA is TGTGCCAGCAGCTTTCCGGGACTAGCGGGTTCCGGGGAGCTGTTTTTT. Protein product: CASSFPGLAGSGELFF.

J is TRBJ2-2 and V is TRBV7-3, with D maybe TRBD2 (5 bases). This CDR3 contains 18 residues. The V gene lost 5 bases and the J gene lost 4 bases, with 23 bases spanning the gap. Germline CDR1 SGHTA, CDR2 FQGTGA. CDR3 coding DNA: TGTGCCAGCAGCCCCGTTGGAGGATGGCTTAGGTCCACCGGGGAGCTGTTTTTT. This encodes CASSPVGGWLRSTGELFF. The complete variable domain, with remaining parts taken from reference TRBV7-3 and TRBJ2-2, reads GAGVSQTPSNKVTEKGKYVELRCDPISGHTALYWYRQSLGQGPEFLIYFQGTGAADDSGLPNDRFFAVRPEGSVSTLKIQRTERGDSAVYLCASSPVGGWLRSTGELFFGEGSRLTVL.

This chain's CDR3 is CASSPIPRTSTGELFF. The CDR3 region has the DNA TGTGCCAGCAGCCCTATTCCAAGGACTAGCACCGGGGAGCTGTTTTTT. This chain joins TRBV7-9 and TRBJ2-2, with TRBD2 matching 7 bases. Germline trimming cut 5 bases from V and 4 bases from J; bases unmatched to any gene: 10. This CDR3 region has 16 residues. CDR1 is SEHNR and CDR2 is FQNEAQ in the germline V gene (reference sequence).